This TCR beta chain stems from a study of cytomegalovirus exposure and HLA in healthy donors. Primers included in the PCR were 60 Vbeta and 13 Jbeta primers. Generated by immunoSEQ multiplex PCR, the TCRdb table keeps only in-frame clones and is missing some. The specimen's table records roughly 45,000 clones. The CDR3 totals 15 residues. V lost 4 bases, J lost 1 base, and 5 bases stayed unmatched. CDR1 is ENHRY and CDR2 is SYGVKD in the germline V gene. Material: PBMCs. This clonotype originated in a woman aged 30 to 39 in good health and CMV-seronegative. V is TRBV10-3 and J is TRBJ2-7, with 9 nucleotides matching TRBD1. CDR3: CAISGGTGWSYEQYF. CDR3 DNA sequence: TGTGCCATCAGTGGGGGGACAGGGTGGTCCTACGAGCAGTACTTC.